These 26 T cell receptor delta chains were sequenced from one sample in a study of DNA immune sequencing with unique molecular identifiers. All 8 TRDV and 4 TRDJ genes were targeted in 32-plex amplification of genomic DNA. The library had 12-nucleotide UMIs introduced over roughly 3 barcoding cycles, then a second adapter PCR. TCRdb re-called the multiplex PCR reads via CATT. Among several thousand delta-chain clones listed, approximately 12% were seen once. The sample taken for sequencing was gamma-delta T cells enriched from blood buffy coat, or unenriched PBMCs (not recorded which). Receptors originate from a human donor in good health.

About this clone: The protein TCRdb lists belongs to a much larger clone and differs from this DNA's translation at residue 7, which points to a read error; the protein shown is made from the DNA. V is TRDV2 and J is TRDJ1; a weak D match, TRDD3 (6 bases). V was trimmed by 3 bases and J by 0 bases, leaving 19 bases between them. The V gene's germline CDR1 is GEAIGNYY and CDR2 EKD. CDR3 size: 17 residues. The CDR3 DNA reads as TGTGCCTGTGACTCCCTCATGGGGGCTCCCAACACCGATAAACTCATCTTT. Translated, it gives CACDSLMGAPNTDKLIF.

By sample fraction, this clone is medium-sized. The rearrangement joins TRDV2 to TRDJ1; 9 nucleotides agree with TRDD3. CDR1 and CDR2 (germline): GEAIGNYY, EKD. This CDR3 spans 19 amino acids. The trim removed 0 bases at V and 0 bases at J, leaving 13 bases unmatched. In DNA, the CDR3 is TGTGCCTGTGACACCTTGGGGGGTACTGGGGGACAGTACACCGATAAACTCATCTTT. Amino acid sequence: CACDTLGGTGGQYTDKLIF.

For this clone: A far more abundant clone sits one base away, making this likely a read error. Other DNA variants within this sample encode the same CDR3. The chain links TRDV2 to TRDJ1, with 9 positions matching TRDD3. V shed 1 base, J shed 0 bases, and the junction held 8 bases outside the gene matches. This CDR3 contains 17 residues. Per germline, CDR1 GEAIGNYY and CDR2 EKD. The CDR3 loop reads CACDTLGDGKYTDKLIF. The CDR3 DNA reads as TGTGCCTGTGACACTCTGGGGGATGGTAAGTACACCGATAAACTCATCTTT.

This clone was observed a handful of times. This sequence is one base from a far larger clone and is likely a read error. Distinct nucleotide sequences in the sample also encode this CDR3. The rearrangement uses TRDV2 and TRDJ1; D not certain. V was shortened by 2 bases and J by 0 bases, with 9 bases between the two germline ends. The CDR3 length is 14 residues. Per the germline V gene, CDR1 is GEAIGNYY and CDR2 is EKD. CDR3 residues: CACDKVGDTDKLIF. The CDR3 coding sequence is TGTGCCTGTGACAAAGTAGGGGACACCGATAAACTCATCTTT.

By share, this clone ranks as medium-sized. The gene calls are TRDV2 and TRDJ3; D is possibly TRDD3 (6 bases). The CDR3 runs to 18 residues. Trimming took 0 bases from V and 0 from J, leaving 11 bases between them. Germline V gene sequence: CDR1 GEAIGNYY, CDR2 EKD. The CDR3 region is CACDTPGDRSWDTRQMFF. CDR3 bases: TGTGCCTGTGACACCCCTGGGGACCGCTCCTGGGACACCCGACAGATGTTTTTC.

This clone occurred a few times. TCRdb's protein, taken from a much larger clone, differs from this DNA's translation at residue 8, likely owing to a read error; the protein displayed comes from the DNA. This chain uses TRDV2 with TRDJ1; 7 bases align to TRDD3. Germline loops: CDR1 GEAIGNYY, CDR2 EKD. The J segment lost 0 bases and the V segment lost 1 base, leaving 10 bases of the junction unmatched. The CDR3 has 17 residues. The CDR3 region is CACDTLGGGKYTDKLIF. CDR3 sequence (DNA): TGTGCCTGTGACACTCTGGGGGGTGGAAAGTACACCGATAAACTCATCTTT.

This clone has a count of ten or more. The rearrangement links TRDV2 to TRDJ3, with 9 bases aligning to TRDD3. Germline V gives CDR1 GEAIGNYY, CDR2 EKD. V shed 2 bases and J 0 bases; nucleotides not matched to a gene: 10. This CDR3 spans 20 amino acids. The CDR3 bases are TGTGCCTGTGACAAAGTACTGGGGGACCCAAGCTCCTGGGACACCCGACAGATGTTTTTC. Residues: CACDKVLGDPSSWDTRQMFF.

The table lists this clone with a few counts. This is likely an artifact of a read error, given a far larger clone one base away. At the DNA level, this CDR3 is encoded by other sequences in the same sample as well. The chain recombines TRDV2 with TRDJ1; 13 nucleotides align to TRDD3. The CDR3 length is 19 residues. Germline loops: CDR1 GEAIGNYY, CDR2 EKD. V trimming: 4 bases; J trimming: 8 bases; junction bases outside the gene matches: 21. CDR3 DNA sequence: TGTGCCTGTGAAATAGGCCTGAACTGGGGGATACGGGCCGGGTGGAAACTCATCTTT. It yields the protein CACEIGLNWGIRAGWKLIF.

This clone came up a few times. The protein that TCRdb holds for this DNA derives from a much larger clone and differs from the translated DNA at residue 4, which likely indicates a read error; the protein shown here is translated from the DNA. The V call is TRDV2, the J call TRDJ3; 13 bases agree with TRDD3. After removal of 4 bases from V and 0 bases from J, the junction contained 8 bases not matched to a gene. Germline-derived CDR1 and CDR2 are GEAIGNYY and EKD. There are 20 residues in the CDR3. CDR3 coding DNA: TGTGCCTGTGATCCGTACTGGGGGATACGGGGCTCCTGGGACACCCGACAGATGTTTTTC. This sequence encodes CACDPYWGIRGSWDTRQMFF.

This clone appeared a few times. TCRdb attributes to this sequence the protein of a much larger clone, which differs from the DNA translation at residue 13; a read error is likely, and the protein displayed is translated from the DNA. The chain combines TRDV2 with TRDJ3, with TRDD3 as a possible D gene (6 bases). Germline assignment: CDR1 GEAIGNYY and CDR2 EKD. The CDR3 totals 19 residues. The CDR3 DNA is TGTGCCTGTGACCAAATCAAGGAGGAGCCCTCCTGGGGCACCCGACAGATGTTTTTC. Amino acid sequence: CACDQIKEEPSWGTRQMFF.

This clone was observed at least ten times. The J gene is TRDJ1, the V gene TRDV2, with D possibly being TRDD3 (6 bases). The CDR3 runs to 19 residues. Looked up from germline, CDR1 is GEAIGNYY and CDR2 is EKD. V dropped 0 bases and J dropped 0 bases, with 22 bases sitting between them. The CDR3 loop is CACDTVIGGQLKDTDKLIF. The CDR3 DNA sequence: TGTGCCTGTGACACCGTAATCGGGGGACAGTTAAAGGACACCGATAAACTCATCTTT.

The rearrangement uses TRDV1 and TRDJ1, with 9 bases matching TRDD3. No J segment appears in TCRdb, so it was assigned here by matching the sequence to germline. This CDR3 has 23 amino acids. The junction had 29 bases not matched to a gene; V was cut back by 6 bases and J by 0 bases. Germline V lookup: CDR1 TSWWSYY, CDR2 QGS. CDR3 sequence: CALGPSGCSFYWGKMRYTDKLIF. Here the CDR3 DNA reads TGTGCTCTTGGCCCCTCTGGGTGTTCCTTCTACTGGGGGAAAATGAGGTACACCGATAAACTCATCTTT.

This clone was recorded a few times. This DNA's translation and the protein TCRdb lists, from a much larger clone, do not match at residue 5, likely due to a read error; the protein shown is translated from the DNA. This chain joins TRDV2 and TRDJ1; TRDD3 matches 9 bases. Germline CDR1 is GEAIGNYY and CDR2 is EKD. The V segment lost 2 bases and the J segment 0 bases; nucleotides outside the gene matches: 15. The CDR3 contains 19 residues. In DNA, the CDR3 is TGTGCCTGTGACATCTTGTCTTTACTGGGGGAAGAGTACACCGATAAACTCATCTTT. It encodes CACDILSLLGEEYTDKLIF.

This clone was seen ten or more times. Additional DNA sequences in this sample encode the identical CDR3. V and J are TRDV2 and TRDJ1, with 11 bases matching TRDD3. The CDR3 is made up of 19 amino acids. J lost 4 bases, V lost 0 bases, and 15 bases had no gene match. CDR1 is GEAIGNYY and CDR2 is EKD in the germline V gene. In DNA form, the CDR3 reads TGTGCCTGTGACACCGCGAGCCCCCAACTGGGGGATAATGGCGATAAACTCATCTTT. Protein: CACDTASPQLGDNGDKLIF.

To note about this clone: A read error is the likely source, as a far larger clone sits one nucleotide away. The same CDR3 can be traced to other DNA sequences in this sample. The rearrangement links TRDV2 to TRDJ1; 7 nucleotides agree with TRDD3. Unmatched junction bases numbered 15, after V lost 0 bases and J lost 0 bases. From germline, CDR1 is GEAIGNYY and CDR2 EKD. This CDR3 comprises 19 residues. The CDR3 sequence is CACDTLKAGGYPDTDKLIF. As DNA, the CDR3 is TGTGCCTGTGACACCCTTAAAGCTGGGGGGTACCCGGACACCGATAAACTCATCTTT.

This clone was seen a handful of times. A far larger clone is a single base away, which makes a read error likely. Other DNA sequences within the sample encode an identical CDR3. The rearrangement links TRDV2 to TRDJ1; tentatively, D is TRDD3 (6 bases). V gave up 2 bases and J gave up 3 bases, with 18 bases separating them. There are 16 residues in the CDR3. Germline V lookup: CDR1 GEAIGNYY, CDR2 EKD. The CDR3 region has the DNA TGTGCCTGTGACAAGCTGGGTGATACGCAGGCCGATAAACTCATCTTT. It encodes CACDKLGDTQADKLIF.

This clone was counted a few times. A far larger clone is one nucleotide away, so this likely arose from a read error. Distinct nucleotide sequences in the sample also encode this CDR3. The chain links TRDV2 to TRDJ1; D remains unclear. The CDR3 is 14 residues long. Trimming stripped 0 bases from V and 3 bases from J, with 10 bases between. CDR1 is GEAIGNYY and CDR2 is EKD in the germline V gene. The CDR3 loop reads CACDTVALPDKLIF. Here the CDR3 DNA reads TGTGCCTGTGACACCGTCGCGCTGCCCGATAAACTCATCTTT.

Of note for this clone: This specimen includes other DNA sequences encoding the same CDR3. The rearrangement uses TRDV1 and TRDJ1; D might be TRDD2 or TRDD3, each matching 8 bases. No J gene is reported in TCRdb; it was inferred here by comparing the DNA with germline. Germline V gene data show CDR1 as TSWWSYY and CDR2 as QGS. Trimming cost V 1 base and J 0 bases, with 36 bases left between them. The CDR3 loop spans 24 amino acids. Written as DNA, the CDR3 is TGTGCTCTTGGGGAACCCCGCGCCCACCTTCCTAGCCCTGGGGGAACTGGGTACACCGATAAACTCATCTTT. Its protein product is CALGEPRAHLPSPGGTGYTDKLIF.

The J gene is TRDJ1, the V gene TRDV1, with 8 positions matching TRDD3. TCRdb records no J gene; here it was assigned by comparing the DNA to germline. The CDR3 contains 22 residues. Trimming took 3 bases from V and 0 from J; bases not matched to a gene: 24. Germline V lookup: CDR1 TSWWSYY, CDR2 QGS. CDR3 protein: CALGDLFKALPWGTLYTDKLIF. CDR3 nucleotide sequence: TGTGCTCTTGGGGACCTTTTCAAGGCACTCCCCTGGGGGACCTTGTACACCGATAAACTCATCTTT.

This clone showed up just a few times. The protein that TCRdb holds for this DNA derives from a much larger clone and differs from the translated DNA at residue 11, which likely indicates a read error; the protein shown here is translated from the DNA. The chain is built from TRDV2 and TRDJ1, with 8 bases that match TRDD3. Germline-derived CDR1 and CDR2 are GEAIGNYY and EKD. V gave up 0 bases and J gave up 0 bases; unmatched junction bases: 14. The CDR3 consists of 19 residues. The CDR3: CACDTLSLLGVEYTDKLIF. The CDR3 DNA sequence: TGTGCCTGTGACACCTTGTCTTTACTGGGGGTAGAGTACACCGATAAACTCATCTTT.

This clone was counted ten times or more. The genes are TRAV38-2/DV8 and TRDJ1; 8 bases line up with TRDD2. V lost 5 bases to trimming and J lost 6 bases; unmatched junction nucleotides: 18. Germline V lookup: CDR1 TSESDYY, CDR2 QEAYKQQN. This CDR3 is 17 amino acids long. This CDR3 reads CAYSASYAYAPPNKLIF. As DNA, the CDR3 is TGTGCTTATAGTGCTTCCTACGCATACGCACCTCCCAATAAACTCATCTTT.

The assigned J gene is TRDJ2, but the V gene is uncalled; the D call of TRDD3 is as the table states it, not checked on the DNA. CDR3 size: 15 residues. Written as DNA, the CDR3 is TGTGCTCTTGGGAGCATCCTGGATTTGACAGCACAACTCTTCTTT. It specifies CALGSILDLTAQLFF.

The J gene is TRDJ1, the V gene TRDV1; a weak D match, TRDD3 (10 bases). CDR3 length: 20 amino acids. The germline gives CDR1 TSWWSYY, CDR2 QGS. Deletions cut 2 bases from V and 5 bases from J, with 30 bases between. DNA of the CDR3: TGTGCTCTTGGGGAAATTATCGGCCTTCCTACGTGGGGGATACATGATAAACTCATCTTT. Protein product: CALGEIIGLPTWGIHDKLIF.

This clone rates as large. The same CDR3 arises from other DNA sequences in this sample as well. This sequence joins TRDV2 and TRDJ1, with TRDD3 matching 12 bases. The CDR3 extends over 18 amino acids. Germline loops: CDR1 GEAIGNYY, CDR2 EKD. J lost 0 bases, V lost 1 base, and 8 bases had no gene match. The DNA of the CDR3 is TGTGCCTGTGACACGGTGCTGGGGGATACGCGGTACACCGATAAACTCATCTTT. Its translation: CACDTVLGDTRYTDKLIF.

This clone was seen repeatedly, ten times or more. V is TRDV1 and J is TRDJ1, with 10 nucleotides matching TRDD3. The J gene, not given by TCRdb, was assigned here from a germline match of the nucleotide sequence. The CDR3 sequence is 23 residues long. Per germline, CDR1 TSWWSYY and CDR2 QGS. V trimming: 3 bases; J trimming: 3 bases; junction bases outside the gene matches: 28. The CDR3 protein is CALGDPRPSRRGIVGDTSDKLIF. CDR3 DNA sequence: TGTGCTCTTGGGGACCCTCGGCCTTCCCGACGGGGCATAGTGGGGGATACATCCGATAAACTCATCTTT.

Regarding this clone: TCRdb assigns this DNA the protein of a much larger clone, which departs from its translation at residue 8; this likely reflects a read error, and the protein shown comes from translating the DNA. V is TRDV2 and J is TRDJ1; D is ambiguous. The CDR3 consists of 16 residues. The V end lost 3 bases, the J end lost 3 bases, and 19 bases lay between the germline ends. The germline V gene has CDR1 GEAIGNYY and CDR2 EKD. CDR3 in DNA: TGTGCCTGTGACCCTATTGGGAGCTACAGAGCCGATAAACTCATCTTT. Encoded protein: CACDPIGSYRADKLIF.